Below are 5 T cell receptor beta chains sequenced from a single sample in a study of blood T cell repertoires in COVID-19. Data came from immunoSEQ multiplex PCR; TCRdb stores just in-frame clones and leaves some out. This table holds some 300,000 clones, about 90% found once. What was sequenced was PBMCs or T cells enriched from blood (not recorded which). These receptors were collected from a young woman who had recovered from COVID-19.

CDR3 sequence: CASSPPERGGHSEQYF. The CDR3 nucleotides are TGTGCCAGCTCACCACCAGAGCGGGGAGGCCATTCCGAGCAGTACTTC. The chain couples TRBV18 to TRBJ2-7; 7 nucleotides match TRBD2. After removal of 0 bases from V and 6 bases from J, the junction contained 11 bases not matched to a gene. Per the germline V gene, CDR1 is KGHSH and CDR2 is LQKENI. CDR3 size: 16 residues. Full variable domain (missing parts from reference TRBV18 and TRBJ2-7): NAGVMQNPRHLVRRRGQEARLRCSPMKGHSHVYWYRQLPEEGLKFMVYLQKENIIDESGMPKERFSAEFPKEGPSILRIQQVVRGDSAAYFCASSPPERGGHSEQYFGPGTRLTVT.

In this sample, this clone turned up a few times. The rearrangement links TRBV6-2 or TRBV6-3 to TRBJ2-3; TRBD2 aligns across 8 bases. CDR3 length: 16 amino acids. The V segment lost 6 bases and the J segment 6 bases; nucleotides outside the gene matches: 14. Germline loops: CDR1 MNHEY, CDR2 SVGEGT. DNA of the CDR3: TGTGCCAGCAGCCCTCCGGGAGGGCCCGGCGGGGATACGCAGTATTTT. Its protein is CASSPPGGPGGDTQYF.

The J gene is TRBJ1-4, the V gene TRBV6-2 or TRBV6-3; 12 positions agree with TRBD1. The CDR3 is 16 residues long. The V and J ends lost 5 bases and 4 bases, in that order; junction bases with no gene match: 5. Germline CDR1 reads MNHEY; CDR2 reads SVGEGT. The CDR3 is CASSRGQGALNEKLFF. As DNA, the CDR3 is TGTGCCAGCAGTCGGGGACAGGGGGCGCTTAATGAAAAACTGTTTTTT.

On this clone: Distinct nucleotide sequences in the sample also encode this CDR3. This chain links TRBV28 with TRBJ1-2, with 10 bases identical to TRBD1. In germline, CDR1 is MDHEN, CDR2 SYDVKM. V gave up 4 bases and J gave up 1 base; unmatched junction bases: 3. The length of the CDR3 is 15 residues. CDR3 sequence: CASSSGTGDNYGYTF. The CDR3 DNA is TGTGCCAGCAGTTCCGGGACAGGGGATAACTATGGCTACACCTTC.

On this clone itself: Germline and junction disagree at one end, which may indicate a read error. This chain connects TRBV7-7 to TRBJ1-2, with 8 positions matching TRBD1. This CDR3 is built from 12 residues. Germline values: CDR1 SSHAT, CDR2 FNYEAQ (reference sequence). CDR3 nucleotide sequence: TGCAGAATGGACAGGGCAACCTATGGCTACACCTTC. It translates to CRMDRATYGYTF.